This T cell receptor (beta chain) was captured in a study of Tregs in tolerant kidney transplant recipients. Study-wide results and caveats: Few patients were studied, so findings need validation in larger groups. Biological reproducibility was not directly addressed in this study.

For this clone: The antigen is undetermined.

With V trimmed by 5 bases and J by 0 bases, 7 bases remained unmatched. Germline V gives CDR1 MRHNA, CDR2 SNTAGT. This CDR3 is built from 16 residues. Assay used: immunoSEQ multiplex PCR; TCRdb lists only in-frame clones, some missing. Found here are approximately 60,000 clones, approximately 98% of them singletons; the top ten hold 0.34%. This chain links TRBV6-4 with TRBJ1-1; 9 bases are a match to TRBD1. The material sequenced was Tregs from blood, taken before the transplant. The receptor was isolated from a human donor who received a combined kidney and bone marrow transplant. The CDR3 loop reads CASSPGQGSVNTEAFF. Written as DNA, the CDR3 is TGTGCCAGCAGTCCGGGACAGGGAAGTGTGAACACTGAAGCTTTCTTT.